This T cell receptor beta chain was sequenced during a study of T cell responses to AZD1222 COVID-19 vaccine (dated by TCRdb to the early 2020s). Background on the whole study: AZD1222 recipients whose second dose came at about 4 weeks and those whose second dose came at about 12 weeks were combined into one group, since spike-specific TCR depth and breadth did not differ between the two schedules. Trial participants were enrolled by age into subgroups of 18-55, 56-69 and 70-plus years, and around 140, 26 and 57 TCR-sequenced participants, respectively, were included in these subgroups. TCR sequencing covered about 230 trial participants: about 210 given two doses of AZD1222 and 26 given two doses of MenACWY control vaccine.

The meaning of the sample's time point label: baseline before first vaccination. Vaccinee samples came from UK trials COV001 and COV002, including a single-blind randomized controlled phase 2/3 trial of AZD1222 (ChAdOx1 nCoV-19) in healthy adults. Trial participant PBMC samples were collected at day 0 and day 28 after the second dose for TCRbeta chain sequencing. Study-level results and caveats: The 56-69-year group was small, and its depth increase did not reach significance, likely because of low power. Vaccine-associated CD4 TCRs spanned the whole spike protein, with dominant responses in regions 160-218 and 743-854. After two AZD1222 doses, spike-specific TCR breadth and depth were significantly higher than at day 0 and than in MenACWY recipients. No day 14 peak-response samples were available, so repertoires were characterized only after the peak T cell response. Participants were mostly white British and included more females than males, and it was suggested by the authors that clonal diversity may have been underestimated. Reportedly, almost half of the unique spike-specific TCRs recognized epitopes lying outside the regions that are mutated in the B.1.351 and B.1.1.7 variants. Conclusions about previously exposed vaccinees are limited, since just five or six AZD1222 recipients were seropositive for SARS-CoV-2 at baseline.

The CDR3 regions of human TCRbeta chains were analyzed by immunosequencing. The study's own analysis went as follows. TCRs in the repertoires were matched against a reference library of SARS-CoV-2-specific TCRs that had been generated with the MIRA antigen-specificity platform. Breadth meant the fraction of unique TCRs that were SARS-CoV-2-associated, whereas depth meant the fraction of total T cells that were SARS-CoV-2-associated. Using the MIRA data, each spike-specific TCR was assigned both to the spike region to which the TCR was reactive and to a CD4 or CD8 class. Log10-transformed breadth and depth values were compared by one-way ANOVA with Sidak's multiple comparisons tests. The clones in this table, taken by TCRdb from immuneACCESS, are in-frame only. Not every clone is retained; where verified, under half of the shortfall comes from an unresolved V gene, and the cause of the rest is unknown. D and trimming were read from the DNA, whereas the V and J calls and clone size are those reported in that table. Recorded for this sample are about 96,000 clones; about nine tenths of them occurred a single time. The ten largest clones take up roughly 1.7% of the sample.

The CDR3 contains 16 residues, cysteine and phenylalanine counted. Of the read, only the CDR3 DNA is kept; its 48 bases are in frame from base 1. From the germline V gene (reference sequence), CDR1 is WNHNN and CDR2 is SYGVQD. V drops 3 bases and J drops 0 bases, leaving 11 bases in between. This clone turned up a few times. The antigen it binds to is not known. Base qualities are missing; no much larger clone stands one base away. This clonotype originated in an adult in good health. This specimen was peripheral blood, taken on day 0 of AZD1222 vaccination. The rearranged segments are TRBV10-1 and TRBJ2-2, with TRBD2 as a weak D call on 5 bases. The CDR3 region has the sequence CASSDTGLANTGELFF. The DNA sequence is as follows: TGCGCCAGCAGTGATACCGGACTGGCGAACACCGGGGAGCTGTTTTTT.